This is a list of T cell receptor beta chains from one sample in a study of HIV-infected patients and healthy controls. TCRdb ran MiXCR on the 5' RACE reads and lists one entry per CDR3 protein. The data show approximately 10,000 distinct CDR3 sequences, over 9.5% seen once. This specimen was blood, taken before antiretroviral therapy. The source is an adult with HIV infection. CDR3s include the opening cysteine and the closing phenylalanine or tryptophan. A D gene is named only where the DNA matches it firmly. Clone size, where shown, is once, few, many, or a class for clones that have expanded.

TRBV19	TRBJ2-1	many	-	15	TGTGCCAGTAGTCCTCCAGTTCTCTCCTACAATGAGCAGTTCTTC	CASSPPVLSYNEQFF
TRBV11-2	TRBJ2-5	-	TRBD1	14	TGTGCCAGCAGCCGGACAGGGTCCTATGAGACCCAGTACTTC	CASSRTGSYETQYF
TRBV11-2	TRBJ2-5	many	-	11	TGTGCCAGCAGCCCCCAAGAGACCCAGTACTTC	CASSPQETQYF
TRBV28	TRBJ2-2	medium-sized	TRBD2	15	TGTGCCAGCAGTTTCCAGCGGGAGAACACCGGGGAGCTGTTTTTT	CASSFQRENTGELFF
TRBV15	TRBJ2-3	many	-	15	TGTGCCACCAGCAGAGATAATAATGCGGCAGATACGCAGTATTTT	CATSRDNNAADTQYF
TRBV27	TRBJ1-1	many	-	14	TGTGCCAGCGGGTCGGAGCTATTGAACACTGAAGCTTTCTTT	CASGSELLNTEAFF
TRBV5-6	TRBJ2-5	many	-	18	TGTGCCAGCAGCTTGATAACGGGTCTGGACTACTACCAAGAGACCCAGTACTTC	CASSLITGLDYYQETQYF
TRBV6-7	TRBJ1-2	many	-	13	TGTGCCAGCAGTTACGAGGGAGGTGATGGCTACACCTTC	CASSYEGGDGYTF
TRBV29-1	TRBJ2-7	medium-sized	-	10	TGCAGCGTCTCAGTGGGCGAGCAGTACTTC	CSVSVGEQYF
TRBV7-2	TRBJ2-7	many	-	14	TGTGCCAGCAGCTTAGACCAGGGTAGTCGGGAGCAGTACTTC	CASSLDQGSREQYF
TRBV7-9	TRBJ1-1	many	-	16	TGTGCCAGCAGCGACGATCAAACAGAGATGAACACTGAAGCTTTCTTT	CASSDDQTEMNTEAFF
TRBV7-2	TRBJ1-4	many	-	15	TGTGCCAGCAGCTTAGGATCAGGGGCTAATGAAAAACTGTTTTTT	CASSLGSGANEKLFF
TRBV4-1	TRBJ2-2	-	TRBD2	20	TGCGCCAGCAGCCCAACGGGACTAGCGGGGGGCTCAAGGAACTCCGGGGAGCTGTTTTTT	CASSPTGLAGGSRNSGELFF
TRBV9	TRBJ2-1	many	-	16	TGTGCCAGCAGCGTAGCTGGACAGGCGAGAGGGGGGGAGCAGTTCTTC	CASSVAGQARGGEQFF
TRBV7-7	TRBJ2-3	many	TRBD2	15	TGTGCCAGCAGCCGACTAGCGGGATTGACAGATACGCAGTATTTT	CASSRLAGLTDTQYF
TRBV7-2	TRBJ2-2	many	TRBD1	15	TGTGCCAGCAGCGATCGGACAGGGGACACCGGGGAGCTGTTTTTT	CASSDRTGDTGELFF
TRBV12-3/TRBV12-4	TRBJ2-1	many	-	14	TGTGCCAGCAGACGAGGGGCTGCAAGCGATGAGCAGTTCTTC	CASRRGAASDEQFF
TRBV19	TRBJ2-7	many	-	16	TGTGCCAGTAGTCCCCCCAGAGGGACGGCCAACTACGAGCAGTACTTC	CASSPPRGTANYEQYF
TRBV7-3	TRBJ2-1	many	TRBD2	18	TGTGCCAGCAGCTTAATGCCCCGGACTAGCGGGCGTACTAATGAGCAGTTCTTC	CASSLMPRTSGRTNEQFF
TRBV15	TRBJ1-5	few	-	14	TGTGCCACCAGCAGAGGAGGGGAAGGTCAGCCCCAGCATTTT	CATSRGGEGQPQHF
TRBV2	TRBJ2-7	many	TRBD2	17	TGTGCCAGCAGTGTGACGACTAGCGGGAGAGGAAACTACGAGCAGTACTTC	CASSVTTSGRGNYEQYF
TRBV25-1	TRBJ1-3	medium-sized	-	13	TGTGCCAGCAGCTGGACAGCGGGAAACACCATATATTTT	CASSWTAGNTIYF
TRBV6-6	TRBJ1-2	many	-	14	TGTGCCAGCACCCGAGAAAGGAATGGCTATGGCTACACCTTC	CASTRERNGYGYTF
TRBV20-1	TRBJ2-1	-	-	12	TGCAGTGCTAGACGGACGTCCAATGAGCAGTTCTTC	CSARRTSNEQFF
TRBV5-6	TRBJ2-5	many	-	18	TGTGCCAGCAGCCCTTTGAGGTTAGACAGGCCTTTGGGTTGGACCCAGTACTTC	CASSPLRLDRPLGWTQYF
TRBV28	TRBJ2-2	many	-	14	TGTGCCAGCACCACACCGCTTAACACCGGGGAGCTGTTTTTT	CASTTPLNTGELFF
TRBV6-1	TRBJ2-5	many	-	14	TGTGCCAGCAGCGACACGCTGAGGAAAGCAACCCAGTACTTC	CASSDTLRKATQYF
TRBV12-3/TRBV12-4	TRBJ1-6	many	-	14	TGTGCCAGCAGTTTCGGAGGGAGTAATTCACCCCTCCACTTT	CASSFGGSNSPLHF
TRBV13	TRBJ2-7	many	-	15	TGTGCCAGCAGCTTAGGACAGGGACCGACCTACGAGCAGTACTTC	CASSLGQGPTYEQYF
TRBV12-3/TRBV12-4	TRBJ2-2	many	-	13	TGTGCCAGCAGTTTTCAGTACAGCGGGGAGCTGTTTTTT	CASSFQYSGELFF
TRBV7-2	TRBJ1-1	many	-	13	TGTGCCAGCAGCTTAGAGGGGAACACTGAAGCTTTCTTT	CASSLEGNTEAFF
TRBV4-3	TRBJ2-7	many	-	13	TGCGCCAGCAGTAGGGACGCTCGATATGAGCAGTACTTC	CASSRDARYEQYF
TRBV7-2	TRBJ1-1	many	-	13	TGTGCCAGCAGCTTAAGTCGAAACCCAGAAGCTTTCTTT	CASSLSRNPEAFF
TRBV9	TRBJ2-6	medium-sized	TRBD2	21	TGTGCCAGCAGCGTAGTACTAGCGCCATCCTTATCCATCTCTGGGGCCAACGTCCTGACTTTC	CASSVVLAPSLSISGANVLTF
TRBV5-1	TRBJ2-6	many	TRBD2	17	TGCGCCAGCAGTCCACTAGCGGGAGGGGCTGGGGCCAACGTCCTGACTTTC	CASSPLAGGAGANVLTF
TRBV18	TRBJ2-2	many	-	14	TGTGCCAGCTCACCAAGAGAACGCACCGGGGAGCTGTTTTTT	CASSPRERTGELFF